This T cell receptor beta chain was identified in a study of tumor-infiltrating lymphocytes in primary liver carcinoma. CDR3 length equals 12 residues. CDR1 and CDR2 (germline): SQVTM, ANQGSEA. Joint extraction of RNA and DNA used roughly 19-31 mg of bulk tissue that was unsorted. Constant-region priming of around 500 ng total RNA yielded TCR beta cDNA. It was through three nested multiplex PCR rounds of slightly modified ARM-PCR that TCR beta libraries arose. The first two PCR rounds used TRBV1-TRBV30 forward primers with a C-beta reverse primer, 9 to 11 cycles each. TCRdb recomputed calls from the multiplex PCR reads with MiXCR, one row per CDR3 protein. This sample yields 150,000 to 200,000 distinct CDR3 sequences, of which around 81% are seen a single time; 15% to 20% belongs to the top ten. With regard to this clonotype: Mismatch with germline at one junction end may stem from a read error.

The chain joins TRBV29-1 to TRBJ2-7; a possible D gene is TRBD1 (5 bases). The sample consisted of tumor tissue from primary liver carcinoma. The sequence was obtained from a man between 40 and 49 years old with primary liver carcinoma and hepatitis B virus infection. The CDR3 spells CIVMGQSEEQYF. Written as DNA, the CDR3 is TGCATCGTTATGGGGCAATCGGAGGAGCAGTACTTC.